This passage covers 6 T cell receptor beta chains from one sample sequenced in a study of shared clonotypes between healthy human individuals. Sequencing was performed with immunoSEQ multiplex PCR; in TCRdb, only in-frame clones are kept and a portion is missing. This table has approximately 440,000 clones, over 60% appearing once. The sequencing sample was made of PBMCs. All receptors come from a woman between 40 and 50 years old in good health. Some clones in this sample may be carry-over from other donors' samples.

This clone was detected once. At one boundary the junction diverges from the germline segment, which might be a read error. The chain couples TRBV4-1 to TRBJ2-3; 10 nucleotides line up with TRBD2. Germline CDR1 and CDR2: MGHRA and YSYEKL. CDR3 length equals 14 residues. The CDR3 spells CASSQDVTSGLRNF. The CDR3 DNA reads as TGCGCCAGCAGCCAAGATGTGACTAGCGGGTTGCGTAATTTT.

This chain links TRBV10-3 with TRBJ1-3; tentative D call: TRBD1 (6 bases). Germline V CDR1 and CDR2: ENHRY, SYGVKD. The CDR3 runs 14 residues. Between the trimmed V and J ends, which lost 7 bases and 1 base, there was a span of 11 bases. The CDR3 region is CAITEQGSGNTIYF. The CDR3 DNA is TGTGCCATCACCGAACAGGGTTCTGGAAACACCATATATTTT.

CDR3 coding DNA: TGTGCCAGCAGTTTAGTGGGTCCGAGGGAGACCCAGTACTTC. It is translated as CASSLVGPRETQYF. This chain joins TRBV27 and TRBJ2-5; D gene ambiguous. The ends were cut back, 2 bases at V and 5 bases at J, with 12 bases in the middle. CDR1 and CDR2 from the germline V gene are MNHEY and SMNVEV (reference sequence). The CDR3 loop spans 14 amino acids.

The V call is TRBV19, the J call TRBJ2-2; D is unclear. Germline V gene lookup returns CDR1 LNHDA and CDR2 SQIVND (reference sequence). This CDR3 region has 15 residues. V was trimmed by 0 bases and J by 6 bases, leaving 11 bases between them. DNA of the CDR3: TGTGCCAGTAGTATAGAAATCGCATCGTCCGGGGAGCTGTTTTTT. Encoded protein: CASSIEIASSGELFF.

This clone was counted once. Here the CDR3 DNA reads TGTGCCAGCAGTTTATGGCAAACCTCTGGGGCCAACGTCCTGACTTTC. This translates into CASSLWQTSGANVLTF. This chain uses TRBV28 with TRBJ2-6; unclear D gene. Germline V lookup: CDR1 MDHEN, CDR2 SYDVKM. Trimming left V 0 bases short and J 0 bases short, with 6 bases between. This CDR3 is 16 amino acids long. Complete variable domain (other parts from reference TRBV28 and TRBJ2-6): DVKVTQSSRYLVKRTGEKVFLECVQDMDHENMFWYRQDPGLGLRLIYFSYDVKMKEKGDIPEGYSVSREKKERFSLILESASTNQTSMYLCASSLWQTSGANVLTFGAGSRLTVL.

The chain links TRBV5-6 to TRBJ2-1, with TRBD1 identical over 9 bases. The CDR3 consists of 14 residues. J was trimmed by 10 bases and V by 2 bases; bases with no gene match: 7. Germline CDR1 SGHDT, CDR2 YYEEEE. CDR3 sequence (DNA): TGTGCCAGCAGCTTCCGGGACAGGGAGGGGGAGCAGTTCTTC. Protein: CASSFRDREGEQFF.